This T cell receptor beta chain was recovered during a study of blood T cell repertoires in COVID-19. Overall study: Acute and convalescent COVID-19 samples came from the United States, Italy and Spain. Sources were T cells, B-cell-depleted T cells, or PBMCs; the material itself was cDNA or gDNA.

In the original analysis: Reference gene primer amplification gave estimated nucleated cell counts. The repertoire was sequenced with immunoSEQ multiplex PCR; TCRdb's copy has only in-frame clones and lacks some. Clone size and V and J calls were adopted from that table, with D and trimming inferred from the DNA. Altogether about 35,000 clones are present, roughly four fifths being singletons, with the ten largest covering about 38%. The CDR3 totals 15 residues. The V gene's germline CDR1 is GTSNPN and CDR2 SVGIG (reference sequence). The J segment lost 6 bases and the V segment lost 2 bases, leaving 8 bases of the junction unmatched. This clone was detected only a few times.

The sequence came from a man at least 80 years old with active or convalescent COVID-19. Sequencing input: peripheral blood. V gene TRBV30 combines with J gene TRBJ2-3; 10 bases fit TRBD2. The DNA of the CDR3 is TGTGCCTGGAGTCGGTCTAGCGGGGGTCGGGATACGCAGTATTTT. Encoded protein: CAWSRSSGGRDTQYF.